The sequence of this TCR beta chain was determined in a study of blood T cell repertoires in COVID-19. Trimming cost V 4 bases and J 2 bases; bases outside gene matches: 2. The germline CDR1 and CDR2 sequences are LNHDA and SQIVND (reference sequence). The CDR3 has 15 amino acids. A case of COVID-19 had been met by exposed participants within 2 weeks before study entry. Per the original methods: Nucleated cell number was recorded as an estimate derived from reference gene primer amplification. This table comes from immunoSEQ multiplex PCR, and its TCRdb copy is limited to in-frame clones, with some not included. V, J and clone size are taken as reported in that table, and D and trimming were inferred from the DNA itself. The table records 350,000 or so clones, 88% of them present only once. This clone was picked up a small number of times.

The sequenced sample was PBMCs or T cells enriched from blood (not recorded which). This clonotype was sampled from a woman under 40 who had been exposed to COVID-19. The genes are TRBV19 and TRBJ2-1, with 10 bases identical to TRBD2. The CDR3 region is CASSTLAGAYNEQFF. CDR3 bases: TGTGCCAGTAGTACTCTAGCGGGGGCCTACAATGAGCAGTTCTTC.